This TCR beta chain was sequenced for a study of spatial heterogeneity in lung cancer (dated by TCRdb to between 2018 and 2021). General notes on the study: Beta-chain transcripts were consistently detected in greater numbers than alpha-chain transcripts, which likely reflected higher beta-chain transcript abundance. Nonsynonymous mutation counts, determined by whole-exome sequencing of tumor tissue, were related to TCR repertoire features. The study quantitatively compared TCR alpha and beta repertoires across multiple tumor regions, matched nontumor lung and blood in non-small cell lung cancer. In the raw uncorrected reads, each unique combination of TCR and UMI appeared on average more than ten times. Both alpha and beta chains were TCR-sequenced in samples taken at surgery, namely 220 tumor regions, around 64 matched nontumor lung samples and a few dozen PBMC samples. A strong correlation was found between TCR transcript counts in tumor regions and a T cell transcriptional module score from matched bulk RNA-seq. What the research found in general, with its limitations: Counts of ubiquitous and regional expanded TCRs were found to correlate with counts of ubiquitous and regional nonsynonymous mutations, respectively. Estimated TCR-seq coverage of tumor T cells was only roughly 7% for alpha chains and 13% for beta chains. The tumor nonsynonymous mutation count correlated with the number of expanded alpha and beta TCRs within the tumor. Additional single-cell paired TCR alpha and beta sequencing was considered necessary to confirm, at a functional level, the hypothesis that regional TCRs recognize regional mutations.

CDR1 and CDR2 are drawn from the germline V gene: SGHRS, YFSETQ. V loses 4 bases of germline sequence and J loses 8 bases, and the interval between the two ends is 16 bases. The CDR3 runs 14 residues from the cysteine to the phenylalanine. The retained sequence is limited to the CDR3, 42 bases, with the frame set at the first base. Within its sample, this clonotype is medium-sized (0.01 to 0.1%). Its antigen is still unknown. There are no base qualities to consult, and no much larger clone falls within one base. Library creation used 5' RACE. The run used a NextSeq 500. The TCR library protocol attached a unique molecular identifier to each TCR cDNA molecule to allow correction of PCR and sequencing errors. The authors' pipeline ran thus. Decombinator tools were used for TCR identification, UMI-based error correction and CDR3 extraction. TCRs above a frequency of 2 per 1,000, corresponding to the top 1% of the tumor frequency distribution, were defined as expanded. Expanded tumor TCRs statistically deemed absent (corrected P<0.05) from at least one tumor region were classed as regional, and all other expanded tumor TCRs were classed as ubiquitous. Renyi diversity was calculated using the R vegan package after each repertoire was subsampled 100 times to 5,000 TCRs. To build CDR3 similarity networks, amino acid triplet string-kernel similarity was used, and CDR3s were connected when their pairwise similarity was above 0.82. TCRdb reprocessed the public reads (quality trimming at Q25 with fastp, clone calling with MiXCR) and kept in-frame beta chains. All rows with the same CDR3 protein become a single entry with the most common DNA and genes. These V and J calls derive from TCRdb rather than the authors' analysis. This sample gives around 8,600 distinct CDR3 sequences in total; 6.5% to 8.5% of them show up just once. About a sixth of the sample is held by the ten biggest clonotypes.

This specimen's time point label, interpreted: sample taken at primary tumor resection. Donors were 70 or so patients with early-stage, untreated non-small cell lung cancer from the lung TRACERx cohort. TCR sequencing used whole RNA extracted from tumor and nontumor lung tissue, or from cryopreserved PBMC samples, without cell sorting. Only patients for whom sufficient RNA was available from at least two tumor regions were selected for TCR sequencing. Before being selected, tumor and adjacent nontumor lung specimens were reviewed by a lung pathologist. The V and J segments used are TRBV5-1 and TRBJ2-1; the D match is possibly TRBD1 or TRBD2, with 5 bases aligned in each. The material was lung tumor tissue, obtained at surgery. The receptor comes from a female donor with early-stage non-small cell lung cancer. CDR3 protein: CASSKRDGSDEQFF. DNA sequence: TGCGCCAGCAGCAAACGGGACGGGTCGGATGAGCAGTTCTTC.